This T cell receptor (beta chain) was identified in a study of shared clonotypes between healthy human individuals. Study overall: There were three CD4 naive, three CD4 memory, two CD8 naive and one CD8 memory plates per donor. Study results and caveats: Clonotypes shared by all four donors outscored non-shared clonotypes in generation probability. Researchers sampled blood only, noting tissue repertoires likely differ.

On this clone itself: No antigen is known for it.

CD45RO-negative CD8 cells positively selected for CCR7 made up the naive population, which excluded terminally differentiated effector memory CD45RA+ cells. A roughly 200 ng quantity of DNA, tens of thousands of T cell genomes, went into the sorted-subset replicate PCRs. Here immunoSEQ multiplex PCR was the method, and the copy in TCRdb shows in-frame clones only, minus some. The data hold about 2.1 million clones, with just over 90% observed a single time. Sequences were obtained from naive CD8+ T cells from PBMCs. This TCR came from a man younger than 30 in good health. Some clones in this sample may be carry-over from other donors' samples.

This chain's CDR3 is CASSIDTDGSYEQYF. The CDR3 DNA sequence: TGTGCCAGTAGTATAGATACGGACGGGTCCTACGAGCAGTACTTC. The gene calls are TRBV19 and TRBJ2-7, with unresolved D. CDR3 length: 15 residues. Germline V lookup: CDR1 LNHDA, CDR2 SQIVND (reference sequence). V was shortened by 0 bases and J by 1 base, with 10 bases between the two germline ends.